The next 23 T cell receptor beta chains were all read from a single sample in a study of blood T cell repertoires in COVID-19. Profiled with immunoSEQ multiplex PCR; TCRdb holds only in-frame clones, not every one. The data contain a few hundred thousand clones, about nine tenths of them singletons. The material sequenced was peripheral blood. These receptors all stem from a woman in her 40s with acute or convalescent COVID-19.

A single count supports this clone. This chain links TRBV19 with TRBJ2-3; D might be TRBD1 (6 bases). Per the germline V gene, CDR1 is LNHDA and CDR2 is SQIVND (reference sequence). The CDR3 covers 15 residues. V was trimmed by 3 bases and J by 1 base, leaving 11 bases between them. CDR3 amino acids: CASSITSGGTDTQYF. The CDR3 coding sequence is TGTGCCAGTAGTATTACCTCAGGGGGCACAGATACGCAGTATTTT.

The chain has TRBV7-8 and TRBJ2-3; 11 bases match TRBD2. Germline CDR1 SGHVS, CDR2 FQNEAQ. The CDR3 length is 20 residues. The V and J ends lost 3 bases and 0 bases, in that order; junction bases with no gene match: 14. The CDR3 region has the DNA TGTGCCAGCAGCTTCCGACGTCCCGGGACTAGCGGACACAGCACAGATACGCAGTATTTT. Its translation: CASSFRRPGTSGHSTDTQYF.

The chain uses TRBV12-3 or TRBV12-4 and TRBJ1-2; a weak D match, TRBD1 (5 bases). V was cut by 2 bases and J by 8 bases, with 12 bases left in between. The CDR3 spans 13 residues. The CDR3 DNA reads TGTGCCAGCAGTTTAATGCGGGGGTTCGGCTACACCTTC. Encoded protein: CASSLMRGFGYTF.

This chain connects TRBV6-1 to TRBJ1-2; D not certain. CDR1 and CDR2 from the germline V gene are MNHNS and SASEGT. CDR3 length equals 14 residues. V was shortened by 1 base and J by 3 bases, with 9 bases between the two germline ends. The CDR3 spells CASSEDNRYYGYTF. The CDR3 bases are TGTGCCAGCAGTGAAGACAACCGATACTATGGCTACACCTTC.

This chain uses TRBV2 with TRBJ1-1; perhaps TRBD1 as D (5 bases). V lost 7 bases and J lost 0, with 12 bases in between. This CDR3 spans 14 amino acids. Germline V gene data show CDR1 as SNHLY and CDR2 as FYNNEI. For the CDR3, the DNA is TGTGCCAGCATCCTGGGAGGGGTGAACACTGAAGCTTTCTTT. Translated, it gives CASILGGVNTEAFF.

This chain joins TRBV10-3 and TRBJ1-1; D is ambiguous. V was cut by 4 bases and J by 5 bases, with 11 bases left in between. CDR1 and CDR2 (germline): ENHRY, SYGVKD. This CDR3 has 13 residues. CDR3: CAISGGGETEAFF. DNA for the CDR3: TGTGCCATCAGTGGTGGTGGAGAGACTGAAGCTTTCTTT.

The CDR3 loop reads CASSFPLERGTDTQYF. CDR3 nucleotides: TGTGCCAGCAGTTTCCCCCTCGAGCGTGGCACAGATACGCAGTATTTT. The rearrangement uses TRBV27 and TRBJ2-3; D not resolved. V was trimmed by 3 bases and J by 1 base, leaving 14 bases between them. Germline V CDR1 and CDR2: MNHEY, SMNVEV (reference sequence). The CDR3 is 16 amino acids.

V and J are TRBV30 and TRBJ1-1; TRBD1 matches at 8 bases. The CDR3 loop spans 13 amino acids. The ends lost 5 bases at V and 1 base at J; junction bases unmatched: 3. Germline CDR1 is GTSNPN and CDR2 is SVGIG (reference sequence). CDR3 sequence (DNA): TGTGCCTGGGACAGGGGACAGAACACTGAAGCTTTCTTT. This encodes CAWDRGQNTEAFF.

This chain connects TRBV9 to TRBJ1-6; D uncertain. This CDR3 contains 15 residues. V gave up 0 bases and J gave up 9 bases, with 13 bases separating them. Germline V lookup: CDR1 SGDLS, CDR2 YYNGEE. The CDR3 protein is CASSVENVPGSPLHF. The CDR3 DNA reads as TGTGCCAGCAGCGTAGAGAACGTACCAGGTTCACCCCTCCACTTT.

The V gene is TRBV6-5, the J gene TRBJ2-3; D is unresolved. CDR1 and CDR2 (germline): MNHEY, SVGAGI. The CDR3 contains 15 residues. The V end was cut by 2 bases, the J end by 2 bases, with 11 bases between. CDR3 sequence (DNA): TGTGCCAGCAGTTACGGAAACAGCCCCACAGATACGCAGTATTTT. Encoded protein: CASSYGNSPTDTQYF.

The rearrangement uses TRBV7-3 and TRBJ2-1; 11 bases fit TRBD1. Germline CDR1 and CDR2: SGHTA and FQGTGA. The CDR3 is 15 amino acids. Germline trimming cut 4 bases from V and 8 bases from J; bases unmatched to any gene: 7. The CDR3: CASSWGQGEFDEQFF. The CDR3 DNA is TGTGCCAGCAGCTGGGGACAGGGGGAATTCGATGAGCAGTTCTTC.

The V gene is TRBV10-2, the J gene TRBJ2-7; TRBD1 agrees at 10 bases. The CDR3 covers 16 residues. Germline lookup yields CDR1 WSHSY and CDR2 SAAADI. V was pared by 3 bases and J by 1 base, with 6 bases of the junction left unmatched. The CDR3 reads CASSETGQGVSYEQYV. In nucleotides, the CDR3 is TGCGCCAGCAGTGAAACCGGACAGGGGGTTTCCTACGAGCAGTACGTC.

The chain employs TRBV5-6 and TRBJ1-3; D uncertain. V shed 5 bases and J shed 0 bases, with 12 bases lying between them. The CDR3 is 15 amino acids. The V gene's germline CDR1 is SGHDT and CDR2 YYEEEE. CDR3 sequence: CASSRLESSGNTIYF. The DNA of the CDR3 is TGTGCCAGCAGTCGTCTGGAGAGCTCTGGAAACACCATATATTTT. Combining the CDR3 with reference TRBV5-6 and TRBJ1-3 gives the whole variable domain DAGVTQSPTHLIKTRGQQVTLRCSPKSGHDTVSWYQQALGQGPQFIFQYYEEEERQRGNFPDRFSGHQFPNYSSELNVNALLLGDSALYLCASSRLESSGNTIYFGEGSWLTVV.

This clone occurred a few times. The gene calls are TRBV27 and TRBJ1-4; D unresolved. V lost 5 bases to trimming and J lost 6 bases, with 19 bases between them. Germline lookup yields CDR1 MNHEY and CDR2 SMNVEV (reference sequence). The CDR3 has 16 amino acids. CDR3 protein: CASSLKNGLKDEKLFF. The CDR3 nucleotides read TGTGCCAGCAGTCTCAAAAACGGACTAAAGGATGAAAAACTGTTTTTT.

As regards this clone: In the same sample, other DNA sequences code for this CDR3. V is TRBV7-2 and J is TRBJ1-5; the D is unclear. Trimming removed 4 bases from V and 4 bases from J, with 5 bases in between. Germline CDR1 SGHTA, CDR2 FQGNSA. CDR3 length equals 12 residues. The CDR3 here is CASSSPNQPQHF. CDR3 DNA: TGTGCCAGCAGCTCCCCGAATCAGCCCCAGCATTTT.

The chain recombines TRBV10-3 with TRBJ2-2; TRBD1 agrees at 10 bases. The V and J ends lost 4 bases and 5 bases, in that order; junction bases with no gene match: 4. The CDR3 contains 15 residues. CDR1 ENHRY and CDR2 SYGVKD come from the germline V gene. CDR3 sequence (DNA): TGTGCCATCAGTGGACAGGGGGCTGGGACCGGGGAGCTGTTTTTT. It codes for CAISGQGAGTGELFF.

This clone was counted only a few times. The chain combines TRBV10-3 with TRBJ1-3; D might be TRBD1 (6 bases). The length of the CDR3 is 15 residues. The germline V and J ends were trimmed by 6 bases and 0 bases, with 12 bases remaining between them. Germline V gives CDR1 ENHRY, CDR2 SYGVKD. This CDR3 reads CAIRGTLSSGNTIYF. Written as DNA, the CDR3 is TGTGCCATCAGGGGGACACTAAGCTCTGGAAACACCATATATTTT.

V usage is TRBV3-1 (or the pseudogene TRBV3-2) and J usage is TRBJ1-5; TRBD1 is a possible D gene (6 bases). This CDR3 has 15 residues. Germline CDR1 and CDR2: LGHDT and YNNKEL (reference sequence). The V end lost 0 bases, the J end lost 4 bases, and 10 bases lay between the germline ends. CDR3 coding DNA: TGTGCCAGCAGCCAAGAGGGGGCCTTTAATCAGCCCCAGCATTTT. Encoded protein: CASSQEGAFNQPQHF.

The chain joins TRBV5-1 to TRBJ1-5; D remains unclear. This CDR3 comprises 13 residues. The germline CDR1 and CDR2 sequences are SGHRS and YFSETQ. V was cut by 0 bases and J by 2 bases, with 3 bases left in between. The CDR3 bases are TGCGCCAGCAGCTTGGCGGGCAATCAGCCCCAGCATTTT. Translating it yields CASSLAGNQPQHF.

This chain joins TRBV6-5 and TRBJ2-6; 7 nucleotides agree with TRBD1. The CDR3 runs to 16 residues. With V trimmed by 4 bases and J by 2 bases, 5 bases remained unmatched. The germline CDR1 and CDR2 sequences are MNHEY and SVGAGI. The CDR3 is CASSLQGLTGANVLTF. CDR3 DNA: TGTGCCAGCAGTTTACAGGGGCTAACTGGGGCCAACGTCCTGACTTTC.

The gene calls are TRBV29-1 and TRBJ1-1; weak D call: TRBD1 (5 bases). Deletions cut 6 bases from V and 5 bases from J, with 13 bases between. This CDR3 has 12 residues. Per the germline V gene, CDR1 is SQVTM and CDR2 is ANQGSEA. As DNA, the CDR3 is TGCAGCGTATTCAGGGATGGGACTGAAGCTTTCTTT. Encoded protein: CSVFRDGTEAFF.

The chain recombines TRBV5-4 with TRBJ1-6; tentative D call: TRBD1 (5 bases). The germline V gene has CDR1 SGHNT and CDR2 YYREEE (reference sequence). V dropped 4 bases and J dropped 4 bases, with 15 bases sitting between them. The CDR3 is 16 residues long. DNA of the CDR3: TGTGCCAGCAGCAAAAACGGGCGGGGGTATAATTCACCCCTCCACTTT. It encodes CASSKNGRGYNSPLHF.

This clone occurred a few times. This chain links TRBV19 with TRBJ1-5; D may be TRBD1 (6 bases). The germline gives CDR1 LNHDA, CDR2 SQIVND (reference sequence). Trimming removed 1 base from V and 7 bases from J, with 11 bases in between. CDR3 length: 14 residues. CDR3 DNA sequence: TGTGCCAGTAGTATAGGTCAGGGGCGACAGCCCCAGCATTTT. This gives the protein CASSIGQGRQPQHF.